This T cell receptor (beta chain) was recorded in a study of T cell responses to AZD1222 COVID-19 vaccine. At the level of the study: The analysis combined second doses at about 4 or about 12 weeks.

Germline lookup yields CDR1 MNHNY and CDR2 SVGAGI (reference sequence). This CDR3 spans 12 amino acids. The germline V and J ends were trimmed by 5 bases and 5 bases, with 9 bases remaining between them. Assay: immunoSEQ multiplex PCR; the TCRdb copy retains only in-frame clones and omits some. The data hold around 99,000 clones, with about 90% observed a single time. Study-wide findings and caveats: Of the AZD1222 recipients, only five to seven were seropositive at baseline. Without day 14 samples, only post-peak T cell repertoires were studied. There were vaccine-associated CD4 TCRs across spike, dominant at 160-218 and 743-854.

As regards this clone: Its antigen is not known.

This specimen was peripheral blood, taken on day 0 of AZD1222 vaccination. The chain has TRBV6-6 and TRBJ1-1; no clear D gene. This TCR was sampled from an adult in good health. As DNA, the CDR3 is TGTGCCAGCAGTCAGAGGAAGACTGAAGCTTTCTTT. Its protein product is CASSQRKTEAFF.